Sequencing of this TCR beta chain was carried out in a study of blood T cell repertoires in COVID-19. Trimming removed 4 bases from V and 6 bases from J, with 17 bases in between. The CDR3 is made up of 15 amino acids. Germline lookup yields CDR1 SGHRS and CDR2 YFSETQ. The protocol was immunoSEQ multiplex PCR, while the TCRdb copy is restricted to in-frame clones and leaves out a portion. The table includes about 140,000 clones, 85% to 90% detected once. The chain employs TRBV5-1 and TRBJ1-5, with a weak D call TRBD1 (6 bases). This TCR was recovered from a man in his 60s who had recovered from COVID-19. Source material: PBMCs or T cells enriched from blood (not recorded which). The CDR3 bases are TGCGCCAGCAGCCCCGCCGGACAGCCGACTCAGCCCCAGCATTTT. Translation gives CASSPAGQPTQPQHF.